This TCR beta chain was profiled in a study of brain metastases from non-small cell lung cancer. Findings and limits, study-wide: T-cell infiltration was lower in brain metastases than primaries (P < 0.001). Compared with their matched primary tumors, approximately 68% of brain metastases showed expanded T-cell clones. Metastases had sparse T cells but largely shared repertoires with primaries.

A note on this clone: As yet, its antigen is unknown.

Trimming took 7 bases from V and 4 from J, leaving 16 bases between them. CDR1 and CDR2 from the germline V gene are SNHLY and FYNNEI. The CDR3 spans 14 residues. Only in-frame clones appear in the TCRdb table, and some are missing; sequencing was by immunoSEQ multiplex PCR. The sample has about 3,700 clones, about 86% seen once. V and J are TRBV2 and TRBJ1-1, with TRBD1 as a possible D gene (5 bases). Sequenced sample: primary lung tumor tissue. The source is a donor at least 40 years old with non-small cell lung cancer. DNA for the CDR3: TGTGCCAGCAAGGGACCGGGATTCCTCACTGAAGCTTTCTTT. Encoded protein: CASKGPGFLTEAFF.